This entry features one T cell receptor beta chain sequence. J gave up 5 bases and V 10 bases, and 11 bases lay outside the gene matches. Per the germline V gene, CDR1 is MNHEY and CDR2 is SMNVEV (reference sequence). This CDR3 spans 13 amino acids. The sample is drawn from a study of blood T cell repertoires in COVID-19. Assay: immunoSEQ multiplex PCR; the TCRdb copy retains only in-frame clones and omits some. Among around 150,000 clones listed, roughly 84% were seen once. The chain uses TRBV27 and TRBJ2-7; 7 nucleotides line up with TRBD2. The source material was peripheral blood. The sequence was collected from a woman aged 80 or over with active or convalescent COVID-19. CDR3 sequence: CATNSGARNEQYF. The CDR3 bases are TGTGCCACAAACAGCGGGGCCCGAAACGAGCAGTACTTC.